This TCR beta chain is from a study of cytomegalovirus exposure and HLA in healthy donors. This PCR relied on a set of 60 Vbeta primers and 13 Jbeta primers. Assay: immunoSEQ multiplex PCR; the TCRdb copy retains only in-frame clones and omits some. The sample shows about 120,000 clones, around 73% of them seen only once. J gave up 2 bases and V 5 bases, and 8 bases lay outside the gene matches. Germline loops: CDR1 SGHNT, CDR2 YENEEA. This CDR3 is built from 16 residues. The chain has TRBV11-3 and TRBJ2-1, with TRBD2 matching 8 bases. The source of this sequence is a woman aged 40-49 years in good health and CMV-seropositive. The specimen was PBMCs. The CDR3 reads CASSPGREFAYNEQFF. Written as DNA, the CDR3 is TGTGCCAGCAGCCCCGGGAGGGAGTTCGCCTACAATGAGCAGTTCTTC.